This TCR beta chain was sequenced for a study of blood T cell repertoires in COVID-19. For the study at large: Acute and convalescent COVID-19 samples came from the United States, Italy and Spain. T cells, B-cell-depleted T cells, or PBMCs supplied cDNA or gDNA.

During active infection, Seattle patients enrolled and were then monitored through disease. Germline-derived CDR1 and CDR2 are SGHNT and YYREEE (reference sequence). The length of the CDR3 is 14 residues. V was trimmed by 5 bases and J by 0 bases, leaving 11 bases between them. In the original analysis: Researchers report that nucleated cell counts were estimated from reference gene primer amplification. Sequencing was performed with immunoSEQ multiplex PCR; in TCRdb, only in-frame clones are kept and a portion is missing. D and trimming come from the DNA, and the V and J calls and clone size come from that table. The sample yields about 300,000 clones, around nine tenths seen once.

The origin of this receptor is a woman in her thirties with COVID-19, enrolled during active disease. Sequenced material: peripheral blood. V is TRBV5-4 and J is TRBJ1-2; D not certain. CDR3 region: CASSRGGTNYGYTF. In DNA, the CDR3 is TGTGCCAGCAGTCGAGGAGGTACTAACTATGGCTACACCTTC.